Listed here are 9 T cell receptor beta chains from one sample, sequenced in a study of blood T cell repertoires in COVID-19. Clones were read by immunoSEQ multiplex PCR, and TCRdb kept only the in-frame ones, dropping some. The profile covers 190,000 or so clones, with approximately 84% appearing a single time and 7% to 9% taken by the ten largest. The sequenced material came from PBMCs or T cells enriched from blood (not recorded which). Receptor source: a man aged 40-49 years who had recovered from COVID-19.

This chain uses TRBV30 with TRBJ1-6, with unresolved D. V shed 7 bases and J shed 0 bases, with 13 bases lying between them. Germline V CDR1 and CDR2: GTSNPN, SVGIG (reference sequence). CDR3 length: 15 amino acids. The CDR3 DNA sequence: TGTGCCTCCCAAACAAGAACCTCCTATAATTCACCCCTCCACTTT. Its translation: CASQTRTSYNSPLHF.

The genes are TRBV29-1 and TRBJ2-7; 11 positions agree with TRBD1. The CDR3 is made up of 12 amino acids. Germline V lookup: CDR1 SQVTM, CDR2 ANQGSEA. Trimming at V came to 6 bases and at J to 6 bases, leaving 4 bases not matched to a gene. CDR3 sequence (DNA): TGCAGCGTCGGACAGGGGGCAGGCGAGCAGTACTTC. It translates to CSVGQGAGEQYF.

This chain connects TRBV7-8 to TRBJ1-5; 11 positions match TRBD1. This CDR3 comprises 19 residues. Germline loops: CDR1 SGHVS, CDR2 FQNEAQ. The J segment lost 4 bases and the V segment lost 1 base, leaving 12 bases of the junction unmatched. In nucleotides, the CDR3 is TGTGCCAGCAGCTTAGGGGGACAGGGGGAGTCGAACGGGAATCAGCCCCAGCATTTT. As protein: CASSLGGQGESNGNQPQHF.

This chain connects TRBV30 to TRBJ2-5; weak D call: TRBD2 (6 bases). From germline, CDR1 is GTSNPN and CDR2 SVGIG (reference sequence). Between the trimmed V and J ends, which lost 4 bases and 0 bases, there was a span of 12 bases. The CDR3 consists of 14 residues. This chain's CDR3 is CAWNLGRYQETQYF. The CDR3 coding sequence is TGTGCCTGGAACCTAGGGAGGTACCAAGAGACCCAGTACTTC. The variable domain in full, with the rest retrieved from reference TRBV30 and TRBJ2-5, is SQTIHQWPATLVQPVGSPLSLECTVEGTSNPNLYWYRQAAGRGLQLLFYSVGIGQISSEVPQNLSASRPQDRQFILSSKKLLLSDSGFYLCAWNLGRYQETQYFGPGTRLLVL.

The chain couples TRBV6-5 to TRBJ1-5; D is uncertain. The V gene lost 2 bases and the J gene lost 5 bases, with 10 bases spanning the gap. Germline assignment: CDR1 MNHEY and CDR2 SVGAGI. This CDR3 region has 14 residues. The CDR3 DNA follows: TGTGCCAGCAGTTACGTTTTGGTAGATCAGCCCCAGCATTTT. Protein product: CASSYVLVDQPQHF.

The genes are TRBV27 and TRBJ1-4; D ambiguous. CDR1 MNHEY and CDR2 SMNVEV come from the germline V gene (reference sequence). The CDR3 is 14 amino acids. V was clipped by 3 bases and J by 6 bases, with 11 bases between them. In nucleotides, the CDR3 is TGTGCCAGCAGTTTCGCCCTGGGAGATGAAAAACTGTTTTTT. This codes for CASSFALGDEKLFF.

The J gene is TRBJ1-3, the V gene TRBV4-3; D is ambiguous. CDR1 is LGHNA and CDR2 is YSLEER in the germline V gene. CDR3 length: 15 amino acids. V dropped 2 bases and J dropped 2 bases, with 10 bases sitting between them. CDR3 residues: CASSQPGIAGNTIYF. CDR3 DNA sequence: TGCGCCAGCAGCCAACCAGGTATCGCTGGAAACACCATATATTTT.

The chain uses TRBV7-9 and TRBJ1-3; 10 bases match TRBD1. CDR3 length: 13 amino acids. CDR1 SEHNR and CDR2 FQNEAQ come from the germline V gene (reference sequence). With V trimmed by 5 bases and J by 10 bases, 5 bases remained unmatched. CDR3 DNA sequence: TGTGCCAGCAGCCCAGGGACAGGGGAAACCATATATTTT. Its protein product is CASSPGTGETIYF.

The chain links TRBV4-1 to TRBJ1-2; tentative D call: TRBD1 (6 bases). Germline V gives CDR1 MGHRA, CDR2 YSYEKL. Trimming stripped 6 bases from V and 0 bases from J, with 23 bases between. CDR3 size: 18 residues. In DNA, the CDR3 is TGCGCCAGCAGAGTAGGCGTGGCAGGGGAGATCGCTAACTATGGCTACACCTTC. Amino acids: CASRVGVAGEIANYGYTF.